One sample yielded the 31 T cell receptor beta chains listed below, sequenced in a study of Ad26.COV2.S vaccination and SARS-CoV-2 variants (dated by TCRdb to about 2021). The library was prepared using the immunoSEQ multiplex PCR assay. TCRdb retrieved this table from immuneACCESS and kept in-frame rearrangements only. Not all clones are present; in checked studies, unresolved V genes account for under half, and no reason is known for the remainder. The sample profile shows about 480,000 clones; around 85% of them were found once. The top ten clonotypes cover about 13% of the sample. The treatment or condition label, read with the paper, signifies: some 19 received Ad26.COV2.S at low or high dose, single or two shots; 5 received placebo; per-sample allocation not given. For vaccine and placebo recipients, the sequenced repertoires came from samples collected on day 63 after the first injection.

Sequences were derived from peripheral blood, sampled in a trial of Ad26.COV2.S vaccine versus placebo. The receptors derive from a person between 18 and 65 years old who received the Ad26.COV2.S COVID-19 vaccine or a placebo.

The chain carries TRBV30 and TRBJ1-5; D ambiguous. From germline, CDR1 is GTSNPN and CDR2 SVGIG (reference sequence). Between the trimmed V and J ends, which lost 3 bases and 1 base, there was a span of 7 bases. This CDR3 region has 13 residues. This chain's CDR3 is CAWSLGSNQPQHF. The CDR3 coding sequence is TGTGCCTGGAGCCTGGGGAGCAATCAGCCCCAGCATTTT. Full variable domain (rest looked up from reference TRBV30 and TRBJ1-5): SQTIHQWPATLVQPVGSPLSLECTVEGTSNPNLYWYRQAAGRGLQLLFYSVGIGQISSEVPQNLSASRPQDRQFILSSKKLLLSDSGFYLCAWSLGSNQPQHFGDGTRLSIL.

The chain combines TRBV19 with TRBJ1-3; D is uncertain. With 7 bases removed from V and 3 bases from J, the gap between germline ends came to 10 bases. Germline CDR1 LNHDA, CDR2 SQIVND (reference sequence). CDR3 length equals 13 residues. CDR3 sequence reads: CASNFGFGNTIYF. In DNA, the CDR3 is TGTGCCAGTAACTTCGGGTTTGGAAACACCATATATTTT.

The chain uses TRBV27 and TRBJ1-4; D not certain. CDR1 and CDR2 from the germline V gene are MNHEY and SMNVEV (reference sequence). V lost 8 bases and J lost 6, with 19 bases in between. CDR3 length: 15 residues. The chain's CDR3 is CASGVGFNLDEKLFF. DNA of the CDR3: TGTGCCAGCGGAGTAGGGTTTAATCTGGATGAAAAACTGTTTTTT.

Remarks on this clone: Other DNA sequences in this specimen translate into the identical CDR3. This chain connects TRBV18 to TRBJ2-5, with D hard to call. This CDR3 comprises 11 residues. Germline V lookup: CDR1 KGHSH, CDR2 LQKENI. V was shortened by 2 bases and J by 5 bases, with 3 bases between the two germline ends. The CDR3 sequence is CASSPLETQYF. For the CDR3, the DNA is TGTGCCAGCTCACCATTGGAGACCCAGTACTTC. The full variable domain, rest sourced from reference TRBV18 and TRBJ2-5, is NAGVMQNPRHLVRRRGQEARLRCSPMKGHSHVYWYRQLPEEGLKFMVYLQKENIIDESGMPKERFSAEFPKEGPSILRIQQVVRGDSAAYFCASSPLETQYFGPGTRLLVL.

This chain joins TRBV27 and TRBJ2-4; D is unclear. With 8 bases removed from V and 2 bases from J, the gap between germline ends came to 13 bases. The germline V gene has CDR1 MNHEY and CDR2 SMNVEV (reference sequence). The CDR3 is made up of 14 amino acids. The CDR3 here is CASGSDGTKNIQYF. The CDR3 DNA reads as TGTGCCAGCGGTTCTGATGGAACCAAAAACATTCAGTACTTC.

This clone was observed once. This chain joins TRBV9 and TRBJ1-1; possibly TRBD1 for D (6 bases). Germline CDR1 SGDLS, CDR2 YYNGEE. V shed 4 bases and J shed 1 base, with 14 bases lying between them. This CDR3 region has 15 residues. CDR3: CASSLRGGRNTEAFF. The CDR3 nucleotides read TGTGCCAGCAGCCTGCGCGGGGGGCGGAACACTGAAGCTTTCTTT.

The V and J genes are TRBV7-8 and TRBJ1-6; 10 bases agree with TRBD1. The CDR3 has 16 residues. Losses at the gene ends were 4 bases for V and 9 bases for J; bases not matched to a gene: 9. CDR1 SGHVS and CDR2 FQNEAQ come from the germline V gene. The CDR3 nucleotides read TGTGCCAGCAGCTCCGGGACAGGGGTTGAGGGTTCACCCCTCCACTTT. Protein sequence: CASSSGTGVEGSPLHF.

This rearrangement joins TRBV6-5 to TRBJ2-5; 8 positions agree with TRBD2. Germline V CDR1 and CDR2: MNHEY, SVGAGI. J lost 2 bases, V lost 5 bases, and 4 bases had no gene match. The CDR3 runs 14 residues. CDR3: CASSKTSAQETQYF. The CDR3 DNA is TGTGCCAGCAGTAAGACTAGCGCGCAAGAGACCCAGTACTTC.

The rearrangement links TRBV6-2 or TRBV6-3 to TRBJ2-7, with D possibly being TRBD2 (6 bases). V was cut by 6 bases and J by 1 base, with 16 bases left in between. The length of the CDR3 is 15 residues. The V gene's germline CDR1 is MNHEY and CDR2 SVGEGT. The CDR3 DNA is TGTGCCAGCAGCAACCCGGCCGGGAGTTCCTACGAGCAGTACTTC. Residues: CASSNPAGSSYEQYF.

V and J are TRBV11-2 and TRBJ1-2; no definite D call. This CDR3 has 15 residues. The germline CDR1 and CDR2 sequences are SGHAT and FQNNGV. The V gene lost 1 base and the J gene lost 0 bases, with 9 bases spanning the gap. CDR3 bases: TGTGCCAGCAGCTTAGCACCCGGGGCTAACTATGGCTACACCTTC. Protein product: CASSLAPGANYGYTF.

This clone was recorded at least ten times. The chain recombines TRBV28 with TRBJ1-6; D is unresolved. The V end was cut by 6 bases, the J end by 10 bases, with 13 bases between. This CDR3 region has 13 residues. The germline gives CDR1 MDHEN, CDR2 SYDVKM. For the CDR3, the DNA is TGTGCCAGCAGGGACCTAACGTTATCACCCCTCCACTTT. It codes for CASRDLTLSPLHF.

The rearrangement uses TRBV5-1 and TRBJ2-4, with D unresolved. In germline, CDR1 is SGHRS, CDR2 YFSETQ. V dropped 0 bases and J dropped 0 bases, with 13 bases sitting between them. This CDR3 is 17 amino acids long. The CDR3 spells CASSLAQAEQAKNIQYF. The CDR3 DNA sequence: TGCGCCAGCAGCTTGGCCCAGGCAGAACAAGCCAAAAACATTCAGTACTTC.

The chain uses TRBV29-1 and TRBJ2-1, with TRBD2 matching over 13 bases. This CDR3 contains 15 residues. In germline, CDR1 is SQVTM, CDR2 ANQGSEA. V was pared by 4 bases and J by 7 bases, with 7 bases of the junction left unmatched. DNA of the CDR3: TGCAGCGTTGGGACTAGCGGGAGAGGAAGAAATGAGCAGTTCTTC. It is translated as CSVGTSGRGRNEQFF.

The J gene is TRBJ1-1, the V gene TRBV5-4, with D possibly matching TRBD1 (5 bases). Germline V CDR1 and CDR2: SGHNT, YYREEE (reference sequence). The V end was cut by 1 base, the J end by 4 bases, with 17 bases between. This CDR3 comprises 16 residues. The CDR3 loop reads CASSLQGPSSGTEAFF. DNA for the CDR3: TGTGCCAGCAGCTTGCAGGGCCCTTCGAGTGGCACTGAAGCTTTCTTT.

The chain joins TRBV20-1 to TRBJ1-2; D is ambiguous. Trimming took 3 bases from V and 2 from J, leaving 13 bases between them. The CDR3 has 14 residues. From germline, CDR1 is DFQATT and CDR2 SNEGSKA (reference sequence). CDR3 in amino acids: CSASLSWRNYGYTF. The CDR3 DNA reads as TGCAGTGCTAGTCTTTCATGGAGAAACTATGGCTACACCTTC.

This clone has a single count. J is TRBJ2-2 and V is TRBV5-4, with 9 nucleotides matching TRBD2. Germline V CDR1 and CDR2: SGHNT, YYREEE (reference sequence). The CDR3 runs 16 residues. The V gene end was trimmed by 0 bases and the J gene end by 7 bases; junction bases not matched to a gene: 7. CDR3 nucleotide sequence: TGTGCCAGCAGCTTGGGTATAGCGGGAGCACACGGGGAGCTGTTTTTT. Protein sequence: CASSLGIAGAHGELFF.

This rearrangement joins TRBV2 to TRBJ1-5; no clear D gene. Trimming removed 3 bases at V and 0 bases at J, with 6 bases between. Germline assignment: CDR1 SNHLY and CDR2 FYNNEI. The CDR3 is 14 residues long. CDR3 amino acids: CASSDSYSNQPQHF. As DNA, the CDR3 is TGTGCCAGCAGTGACAGCTATAGCAATCAGCCCCAGCATTTT.

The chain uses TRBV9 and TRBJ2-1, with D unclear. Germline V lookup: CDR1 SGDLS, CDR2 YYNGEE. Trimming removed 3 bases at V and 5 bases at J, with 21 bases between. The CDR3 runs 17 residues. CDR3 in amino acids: CASSASGRYKTDNEQFF. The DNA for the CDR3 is TGTGCCAGCAGCGCGAGTGGTCGCTACAAAACGGACAATGAGCAGTTCTTC.

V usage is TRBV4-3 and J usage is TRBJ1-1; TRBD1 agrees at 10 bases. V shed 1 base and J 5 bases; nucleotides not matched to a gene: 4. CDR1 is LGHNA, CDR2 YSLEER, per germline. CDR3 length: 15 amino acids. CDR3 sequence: CASSQGQGADTEAFF. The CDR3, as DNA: TGCGCCAGCAGCCAAGGACAGGGGGCTGATACTGAAGCTTTCTTT.

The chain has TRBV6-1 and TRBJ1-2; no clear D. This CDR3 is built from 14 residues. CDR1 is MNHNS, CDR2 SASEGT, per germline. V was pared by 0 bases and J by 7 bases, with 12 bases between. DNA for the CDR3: TGTGCCAGCAGTGAAGCCTTCCAAAGAGGTGGCTACACCTTC. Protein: CASSEAFQRGGYTF.

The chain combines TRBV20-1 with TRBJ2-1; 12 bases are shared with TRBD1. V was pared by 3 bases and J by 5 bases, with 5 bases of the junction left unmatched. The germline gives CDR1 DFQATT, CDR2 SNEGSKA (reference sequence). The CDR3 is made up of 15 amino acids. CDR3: CSASGTGGPHNEQFF. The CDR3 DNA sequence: TGCAGTGCTAGTGGGACAGGGGGCCCCCACAATGAGCAGTTCTTC.

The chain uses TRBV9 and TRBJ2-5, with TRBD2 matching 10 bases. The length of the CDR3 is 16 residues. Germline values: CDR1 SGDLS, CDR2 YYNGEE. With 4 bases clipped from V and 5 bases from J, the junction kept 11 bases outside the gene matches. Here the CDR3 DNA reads TGTGCCAGCAGCCCCACTGTGGGACTAGCGTTGGAGACCCAGTACTTC. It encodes CASSPTVGLALETQYF.

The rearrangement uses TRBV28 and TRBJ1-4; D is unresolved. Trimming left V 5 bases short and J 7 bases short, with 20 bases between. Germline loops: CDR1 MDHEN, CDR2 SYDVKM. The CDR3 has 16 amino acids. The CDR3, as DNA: TGTGCCAGCAGTCCTCGCAGAGGACTGCTAAGTGAAAAACTGTTTTTT. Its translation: CASSPRRGLLSEKLFF.

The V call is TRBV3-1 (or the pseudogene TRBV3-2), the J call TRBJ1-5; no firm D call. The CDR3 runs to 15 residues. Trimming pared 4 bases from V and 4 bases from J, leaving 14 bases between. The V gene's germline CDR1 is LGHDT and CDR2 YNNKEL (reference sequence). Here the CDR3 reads CASSPNLNQNQPQHF. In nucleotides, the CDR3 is TGTGCCAGCAGCCCGAATTTGAACCAAAATCAGCCCCAGCATTTT.

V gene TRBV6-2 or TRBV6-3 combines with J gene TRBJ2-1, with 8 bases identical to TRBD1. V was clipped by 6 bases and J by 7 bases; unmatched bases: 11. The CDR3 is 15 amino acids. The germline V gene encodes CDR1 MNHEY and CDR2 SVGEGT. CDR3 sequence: CASSPQPGGRNEQFF. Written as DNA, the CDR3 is TGTGCCAGCAGCCCCCAGCCAGGGGGCCGGAATGAGCAGTTCTTC.

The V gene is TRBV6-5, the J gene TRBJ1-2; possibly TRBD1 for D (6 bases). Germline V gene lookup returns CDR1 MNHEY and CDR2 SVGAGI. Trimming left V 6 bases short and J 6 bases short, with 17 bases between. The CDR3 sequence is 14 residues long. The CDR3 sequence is CASSLGNPGDGYTF. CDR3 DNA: TGTGCCAGCAGCCTGGGTAACCCAGGGGATGGCTACACCTTC.

The CDR3 spells CASNLGVTDTQYF. The CDR3 region has the DNA TGTGCCAGCAATTTGGGAGTCACAGATACGCAGTATTTT. The chain employs TRBV7-9 and TRBJ2-3; D possibly corresponds to TRBD2 (5 bases). Between the trimmed V and J ends, which lost 7 bases and 2 bases, there was a span of 10 bases. The CDR3 covers 13 residues. CDR1 and CDR2 (germline): SEHNR, FQNEAQ (reference sequence).

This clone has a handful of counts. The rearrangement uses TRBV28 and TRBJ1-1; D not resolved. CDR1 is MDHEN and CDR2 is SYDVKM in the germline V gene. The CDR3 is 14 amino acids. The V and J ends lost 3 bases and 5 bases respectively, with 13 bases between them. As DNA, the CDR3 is TGTGCCAGCAGTTTTTGGGGAGCACGGACTGAAGCTTTCTTT. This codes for CASSFWGARTEAFF.

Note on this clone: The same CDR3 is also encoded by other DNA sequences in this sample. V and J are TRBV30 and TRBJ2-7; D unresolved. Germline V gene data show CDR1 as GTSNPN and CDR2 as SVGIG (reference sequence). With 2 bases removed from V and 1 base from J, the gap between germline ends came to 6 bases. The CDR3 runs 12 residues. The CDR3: CAWSPPSYEQYF. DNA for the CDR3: TGTGCCTGGAGTCCTCCATCCTACGAGCAGTACTTC.

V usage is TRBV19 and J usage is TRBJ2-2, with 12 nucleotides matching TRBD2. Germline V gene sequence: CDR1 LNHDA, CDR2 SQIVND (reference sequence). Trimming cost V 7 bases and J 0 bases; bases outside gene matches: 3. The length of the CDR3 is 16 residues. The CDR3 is CASKTSGGPNTGELFF. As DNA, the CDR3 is TGTGCCAGTAAGACTAGCGGGGGACCGAACACCGGGGAGCTGTTTTTT.

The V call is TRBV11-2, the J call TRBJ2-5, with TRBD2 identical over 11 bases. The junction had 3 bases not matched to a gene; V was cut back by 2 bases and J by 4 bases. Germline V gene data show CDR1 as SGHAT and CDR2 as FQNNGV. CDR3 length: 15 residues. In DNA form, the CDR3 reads TGTGCCAGCAGCTTAACTAGCGGGAGCGGAGAGACCCAGTACTTC. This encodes CASSLTSGSGETQYF.